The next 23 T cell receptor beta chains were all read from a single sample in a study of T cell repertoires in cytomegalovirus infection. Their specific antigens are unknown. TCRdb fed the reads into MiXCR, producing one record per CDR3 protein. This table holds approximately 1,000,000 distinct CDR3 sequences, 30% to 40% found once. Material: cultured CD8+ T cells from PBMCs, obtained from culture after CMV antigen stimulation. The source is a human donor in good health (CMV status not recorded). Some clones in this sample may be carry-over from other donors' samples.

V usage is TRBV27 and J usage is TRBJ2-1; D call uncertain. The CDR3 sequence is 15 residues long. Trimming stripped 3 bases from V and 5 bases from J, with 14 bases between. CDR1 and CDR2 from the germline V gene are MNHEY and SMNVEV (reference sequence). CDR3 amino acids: CASSFSDGLNNEQFF. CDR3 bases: TGTGCCAGCAGTTTTAGTGACGGCCTAAACAATGAGCAGTTCTTC.

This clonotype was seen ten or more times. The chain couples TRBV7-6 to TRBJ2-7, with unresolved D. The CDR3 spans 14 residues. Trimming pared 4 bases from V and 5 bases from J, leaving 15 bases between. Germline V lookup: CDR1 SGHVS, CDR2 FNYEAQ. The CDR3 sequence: CASSSRKFLHEQYF. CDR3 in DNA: TGTGCCAGCAGCTCCCGAAAATTCCTCCACGAGCAGTACTTC.

CDR3 sequence: CSAEVASYNEQFF. The CDR3 DNA follows: TGCAGCGCCGAAGTCGCTAGCTACAATGAGCAGTTCTTC. The genes are TRBV29-1 and TRBJ2-1; D gene uncertain. CDR1 and CDR2 (germline): SQVTM, ANQGSEA. Trimming removed 7 bases at V and 3 bases at J, with 13 bases between. This CDR3 has 13 residues.

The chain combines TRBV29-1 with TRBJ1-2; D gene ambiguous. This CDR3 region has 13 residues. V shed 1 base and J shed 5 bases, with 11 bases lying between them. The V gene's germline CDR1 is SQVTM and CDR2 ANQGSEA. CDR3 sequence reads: CSVEAQTPYGYTF. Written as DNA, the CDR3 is TGCAGCGTTGAAGCCCAGACTCCATATGGCTACACCTTC.

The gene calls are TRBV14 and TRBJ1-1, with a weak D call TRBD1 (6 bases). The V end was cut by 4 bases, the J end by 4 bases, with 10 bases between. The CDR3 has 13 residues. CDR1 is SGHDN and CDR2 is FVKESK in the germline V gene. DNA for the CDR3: TGTGCCAGCAGCCCGCAGGGGATCACTGAAGCTTTCTTT. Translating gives CASSPQGITEAFF.

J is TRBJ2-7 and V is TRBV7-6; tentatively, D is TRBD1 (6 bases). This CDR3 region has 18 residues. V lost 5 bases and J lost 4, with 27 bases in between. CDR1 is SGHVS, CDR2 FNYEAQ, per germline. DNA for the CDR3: TGTGCCAGCAGCCCTACCCCATCCGGGGACACCGAACCGTACGAGCAGTACGTC. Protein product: CASSPTPSGDTEPYEQYV.

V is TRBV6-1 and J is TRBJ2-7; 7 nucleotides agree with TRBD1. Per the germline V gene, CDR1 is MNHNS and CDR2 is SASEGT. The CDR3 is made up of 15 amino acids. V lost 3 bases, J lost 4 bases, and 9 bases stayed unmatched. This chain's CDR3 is CASSEWDSRSYEQYV. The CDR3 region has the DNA TGTGCCAGCAGTGAGTGGGACAGCCGTTCGTACGAGCAGTACGTC.

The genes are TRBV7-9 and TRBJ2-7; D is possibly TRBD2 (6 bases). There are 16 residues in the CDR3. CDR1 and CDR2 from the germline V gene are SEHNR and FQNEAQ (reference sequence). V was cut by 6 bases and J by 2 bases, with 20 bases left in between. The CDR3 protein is CASSYSSRDGAYEQYV. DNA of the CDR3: TGTGCCAGCAGTTACTCGTCGCGGGACGGGGCCTACGAGCAGTACGTC.

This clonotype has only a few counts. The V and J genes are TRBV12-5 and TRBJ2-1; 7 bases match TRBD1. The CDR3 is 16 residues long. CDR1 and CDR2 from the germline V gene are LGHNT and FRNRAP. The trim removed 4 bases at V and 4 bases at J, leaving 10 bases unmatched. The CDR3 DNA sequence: TGTGCTAGTGGTTCCGTATTAGACAGGGAATACAATGAGCAGTTCTTC. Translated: CASGSVLDREYNEQFF.

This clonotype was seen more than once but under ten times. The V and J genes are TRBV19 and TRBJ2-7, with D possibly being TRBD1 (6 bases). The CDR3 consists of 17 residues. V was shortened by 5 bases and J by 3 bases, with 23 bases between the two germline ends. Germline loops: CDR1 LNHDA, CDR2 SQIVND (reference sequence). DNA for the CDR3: TGTGCCAGTAGTCCCCAGCAGGGGCGGACCTTATTCTACGAGCAGTACTTC. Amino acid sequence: CASSPQQGRTLFYEQYF.

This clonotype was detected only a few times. The CDR3: CASSQGYGGAVNNEQFF. The CDR3 bases are TGTGCCAGCAGCCAAGGCTACGGGGGGGCCGTTAACAATGAGCAGTTCTTC. J is TRBJ2-1 and V is TRBV4-2, with TRBD2 identical over 8 bases. Germline V gives CDR1 LGHNA, CDR2 YNFKEQ. The V segment lost 1 base and the J segment 5 bases; nucleotides outside the gene matches: 10. This CDR3 comprises 17 residues.

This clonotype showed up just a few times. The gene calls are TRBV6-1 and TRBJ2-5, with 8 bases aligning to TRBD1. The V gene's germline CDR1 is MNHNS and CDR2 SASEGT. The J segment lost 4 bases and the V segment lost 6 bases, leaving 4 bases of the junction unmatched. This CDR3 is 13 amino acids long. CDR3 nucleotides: TGTGCCAGCAGAAGACAGGGGATAGAGACCCAGTACTTC. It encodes CASRRQGIETQYF.

The DNA of the CDR3 is TGTGCCAGCAGCTCGTCCCCCCGGTCGGCATCGAACACTGAAGCTTTCTTT. Translated, it gives CASSSSPRSASNTEAFF. The chain is built from TRBV7-9 and TRBJ1-1; no clear D. V dropped 4 bases and J dropped 1 base, with 19 bases sitting between them. The CDR3 totals 17 residues. Germline V lookup: CDR1 SEHNR, CDR2 FQNEAQ (reference sequence). The full variable domain, in which reference TRBV7-9 and TRBJ1-1 provide the parts outside the CDR3, is DTGVSQNPRHKITKRGQNVTFRCDPISEHNRLYWYRQTLGQGPEFLTYFQNEAQLEKSRLLSDRFSAERPKGSFSTLEIQRTEQGDSAMYLCASSSSPRSASNTEAFFGQGTRLTVV.

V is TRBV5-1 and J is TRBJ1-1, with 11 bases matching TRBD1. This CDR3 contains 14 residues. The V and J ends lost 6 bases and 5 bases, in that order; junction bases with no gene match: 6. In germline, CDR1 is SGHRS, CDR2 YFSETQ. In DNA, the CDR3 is TGCGCCAGCAAATCGGACAGGGGGCATACTGAAGCTTTCTTT. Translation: CASKSDRGHTEAFF.

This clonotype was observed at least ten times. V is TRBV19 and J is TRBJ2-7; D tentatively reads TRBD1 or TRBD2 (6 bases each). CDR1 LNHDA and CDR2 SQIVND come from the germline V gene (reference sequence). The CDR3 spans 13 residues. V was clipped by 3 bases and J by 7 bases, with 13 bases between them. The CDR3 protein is CASSIAGQLEQYF. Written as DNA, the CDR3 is TGTGCCAGTAGTATCGCGGGACAATTGGAGCAGTACTTC.

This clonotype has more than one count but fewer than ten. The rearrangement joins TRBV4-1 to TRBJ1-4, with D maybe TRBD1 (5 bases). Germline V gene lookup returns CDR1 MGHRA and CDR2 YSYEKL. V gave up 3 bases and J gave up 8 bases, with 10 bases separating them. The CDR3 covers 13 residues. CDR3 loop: CASSQLEGEKLFF. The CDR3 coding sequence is TGCGCCAGCAGCCAGTTGGAGGGGGAAAAACTGTTTTTT.

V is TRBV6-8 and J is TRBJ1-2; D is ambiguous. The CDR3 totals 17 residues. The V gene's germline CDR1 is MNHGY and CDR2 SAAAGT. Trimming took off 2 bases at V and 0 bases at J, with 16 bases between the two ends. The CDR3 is CASSYQPPGLSNYGYTF. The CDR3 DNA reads TGTGCCAGCAGTTACCAACCCCCCGGGCTCTCTAACTATGGCTACACCTTC.

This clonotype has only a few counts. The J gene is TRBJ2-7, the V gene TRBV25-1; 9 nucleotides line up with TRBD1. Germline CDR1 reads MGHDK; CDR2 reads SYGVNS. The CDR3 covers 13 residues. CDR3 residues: CASSESLQGALNV. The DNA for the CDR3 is TGTGCCAGCAGTGAGTCATTACAGGGGGCGCTGAACGTC.

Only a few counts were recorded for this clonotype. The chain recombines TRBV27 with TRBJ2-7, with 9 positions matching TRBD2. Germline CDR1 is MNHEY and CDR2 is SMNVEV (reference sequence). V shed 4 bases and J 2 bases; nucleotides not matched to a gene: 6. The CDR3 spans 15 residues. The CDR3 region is CASSYSSGDPYEQYF. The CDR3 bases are TGTGCCAGCAGTTATTCTAGCGGGGACCCCTACGAGCAGTACTTC.

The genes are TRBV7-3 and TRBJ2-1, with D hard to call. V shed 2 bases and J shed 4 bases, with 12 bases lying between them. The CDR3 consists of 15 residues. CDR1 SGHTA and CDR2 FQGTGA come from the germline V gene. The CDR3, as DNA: TGTGCCAGCAGCTTAGTACAAACAACGTACAATGAGCAGTTCTTC. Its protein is CASSLVQTTYNEQFF.

CDR3: CASSLGTGPGELFF. CDR3 nucleotides: TGCGCCAGCAGCTTGGGAACCGGCCCCGGGGAGCTGTTTTTT. The rearrangement joins TRBV5-1 to TRBJ2-2; no clear D. The V end lost 0 bases, the J end lost 6 bases, and 9 bases lay between the germline ends. The germline CDR1 and CDR2 sequences are SGHRS and YFSETQ. The CDR3 totals 14 residues.

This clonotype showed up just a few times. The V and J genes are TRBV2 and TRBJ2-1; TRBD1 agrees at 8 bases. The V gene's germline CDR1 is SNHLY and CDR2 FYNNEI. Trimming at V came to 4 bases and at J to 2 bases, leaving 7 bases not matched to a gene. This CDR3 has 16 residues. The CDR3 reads CASSGGQAITYNEQFF. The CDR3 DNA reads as TGTGCCAGCAGTGGGGGACAGGCGATTACCTACAATGAGCAGTTCTTC.

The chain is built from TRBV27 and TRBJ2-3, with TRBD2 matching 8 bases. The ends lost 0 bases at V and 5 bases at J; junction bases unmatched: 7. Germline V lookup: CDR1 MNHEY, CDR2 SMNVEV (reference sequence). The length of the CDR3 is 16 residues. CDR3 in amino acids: CASSLSGGGGLDTQYF. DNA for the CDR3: TGTGCCAGCAGTTTATCCGGGGGGGGCGGGTTAGATACGCAGTATTTT.